The 17 T cell receptor beta chains given below trace back to one sample, sequenced in a study of response to subunit inactivated influenza vaccine. In TCRdb, the RT-PCR reads were re-called with MiXCR into one record per CDR3 protein. The sample holds 170,000 or so distinct CDR3 sequences, over 8.5% seen once. The sample was CD8+ T cells sorted from PBMCs, taken less than 25 months after vaccination. The receptors were sampled from a man between 50 and 69 years old who received an inactivated influenza vaccine.

This clonotype turned up a few times. This sequence joins TRBV6-4 and TRBJ2-1; TRBD2 matches 8 bases. The CDR3 is made up of 16 amino acids. Trimming removed 3 bases from V and 0 bases from J; junction bases left unmatched: 4. Germline CDR1 is MRHNA and CDR2 is SNTAGT. DNA of the CDR3: TGTGCCAGCAGTGAAATAGCGGGGTACTCCTACAATGAGCAGTTCTTC. Amino acids: CASSEIAGYSYNEQFF.

This clonotype occurred a few times. The chain is built from TRBV5-4 and TRBJ2-2; 8 nucleotides match TRBD1. Trimming removed 1 base from V and 1 base from J; junction bases left unmatched: 3. CDR3 size: 16 residues. From germline, CDR1 is SGHNT and CDR2 YYREEE (reference sequence). CDR3: CASSLFGQGNTGELFF. The CDR3 region has the DNA TGTGCCAGCAGCTTGTTCGGACAGGGGAACACCGGGGAGCTGTTTTTT. The full variable domain, in which reference TRBV5-4 and TRBJ2-2 provide the parts outside the CDR3, is ETGVTQSPTHLIKTRGQQVTLRCSSQSGHNTVSWYQQALGQGPQFIFQYYREEENGRGNFPPRFSGLQFPNYSSELNVNALELDDSALYLCASSLFGQGNTGELFFGEGSRLTVL.

The chain's CDR3 is CASSLGPPGYEQYF. The CDR3 DNA is TGTGCCAGCAGCTTAGGCCCTCCTGGCTACGAGCAGTACTTC. This chain uses TRBV7-9 with TRBJ2-7; D call uncertain. Germline V gives CDR1 SEHNR, CDR2 FQNEAQ (reference sequence). Between the trimmed V and J ends, which lost 1 base and 3 bases, there was a span of 10 bases. The CDR3 consists of 14 residues.

This clonotype was detected only a few times. The V and J genes are TRBV20-1 and TRBJ2-7; 14 positions agree with TRBD2. CDR3 size: 17 residues. The ends lost 2 bases at V and 5 bases at J; junction bases unmatched: 11. The germline V gene has CDR1 DFQATT and CDR2 SNEGSKA (reference sequence). This chain's CDR3 is CSARMGLAGDWINEQYF. The CDR3 nucleotides read TGCAGTGCTAGAATGGGACTAGCGGGAGATTGGATAAACGAGCAGTACTTC.

The V call is TRBV5-1, the J call TRBJ2-3; D is perhaps TRBD1 or TRBD2 (7 bases each). V gave up 4 bases and J gave up 0 bases, with 18 bases separating them. Germline CDR1 SGHRS, CDR2 YFSETQ. This CDR3 has 17 amino acids. The CDR3 DNA reads TGCGCCAGCAGCCCCAGACAGGGAGGGGCTAGCACAGATACGCAGTATTTT. This gives the protein CASSPRQGGASTDTQYF.

The V call is TRBV4-3, the J call TRBJ2-7; D remains unclear. Trimming removed 0 bases from V and 0 bases from J, with 12 bases in between. CDR3 length equals 16 residues. From germline, CDR1 is LGHNA and CDR2 YSLEER. Written as DNA, the CDR3 is TGCGCCAGCAGCCAAGAGTCTGACATACCCTCCTACGAGCAGTACTTC. Encoded protein: CASSQESDIPSYEQYF.

In its sample, this clonotype was seen a few times. This chain joins TRBV21-1 and TRBJ2-3. TRBV21-1 is classified as a pseudogene. The CDR3 covers 16 residues. The CDR3 nucleotides are TGTGCCAGCAGCAAACCAATAGACGATAGCACAGATACGCAGTATTTT. Amino acids: CASSKPIDDSTDTQYF.

This clonotype came up a few times. The chain couples TRBV19 to TRBJ2-1; 9 bases map to TRBD2. The V segment lost 3 bases and the J segment 5 bases; nucleotides outside the gene matches: 2. CDR1 is LNHDA, CDR2 SQIVND, per germline (reference sequence). The CDR3 covers 14 residues. The CDR3 loop reads CASSIVAGDNEQFF. As DNA, the CDR3 is TGTGCCAGTAGTATCGTAGCGGGAGACAATGAGCAGTTCTTC.

In this sample, this clonotype turned up a few times. This rearrangement joins TRBV5-1 to TRBJ2-7, with 10 bases identical to TRBD1. J was trimmed by 5 bases and V by 4 bases; bases with no gene match: 6. The CDR3 runs 14 residues. Germline V CDR1 and CDR2: SGHRS, YFSETQ. The CDR3 protein is CASSRGQGFNEQYF. Here the CDR3 DNA reads TGCGCCAGCAGCCGGGGACAGGGGTTTAACGAGCAGTACTTC.

The gene calls are TRBV24-1 and TRBJ2-7, with TRBD1 matching over 9 bases. The V gene end was trimmed by 4 bases and the J gene end by 6 bases; junction bases not matched to a gene: 9. Germline V gene data show CDR1 as KGHDR and CDR2 as SFDVKD. The CDR3 has 15 amino acids. The CDR3 coding sequence is TGTGCCACCAGTGACCCGACAGGGGGGCAGGTCGAGCAGTACTTC. Protein product: CATSDPTGGQVEQYF.

This clonotype occurred a few times. Germline and junction disagree at one end, which may indicate a read error. The CDR3 nucleotides are TGCTGTGCTAGAGACCCAGTCGGGCGGGGTTACGAGCAGTACTTC. As protein: CCARDPVGRGYEQYF. The rearrangement uses TRBV20-1 and TRBJ2-7; TRBD2 might be the D (6 bases). Germline V gives CDR1 DFQATT, CDR2 SNEGSKA (reference sequence). The CDR3 sequence is 15 residues long.

This clonotype was seen a few times. The chain is built from TRBV13 and TRBJ2-2; D not resolved. Germline V gene lookup returns CDR1 PRHDT and CDR2 FYEKMQ (reference sequence). The CDR3 contains 20 residues. V was shortened by 5 bases and J by 5 bases, with 30 bases between the two germline ends. The CDR3: CASSRQRGVPPRSGTGELFF. CDR3 DNA sequence: TGTGCCAGCAGCCGCCAACGAGGAGTTCCCCCCCGGAGTGGTACCGGGGAGCTGTTTTTT.

The chain recombines TRBV29-1 with TRBJ2-5, with D perhaps matching TRBD2 (5 bases). The CDR3 extends over 12 amino acids. The V and J ends lost 2 bases and 5 bases respectively, with 9 bases between them. CDR1 is SQVTM, CDR2 ANQGSEA, per germline. The CDR3 bases are TGCAGCGTTGAACCGGGATTGGAGACCCAGTACTTC. Translation gives CSVEPGLETQYF.

CDR3 bases: TGCGCCAGCAGCTTGGACCCGGGACGCACTGAAGCTTTCTTT. It codes for CASSLDPGRTEAFF. J is TRBJ1-1 and V is TRBV5-1, with D maybe TRBD1 (5 bases). Germline V gives CDR1 SGHRS, CDR2 YFSETQ. The CDR3 is 14 residues long. V gave up 0 bases and J gave up 4 bases, with 10 bases separating them. Together with reference TRBV5-1 and TRBJ1-1, the CDR3 gives the full variable domain: KAGVTQTPRYLIKTRGQQVTLSCSPISGHRSVSWYQQTPGQGLQFLFEYFSETQRNKGNFPGRFSGRQFSNSRSEMNVSTLELGDSALYLCASSLDPGRTEAFFGQGTRLTVV.

This clonotype has a handful of counts. The chain recombines TRBV27 with TRBJ2-7; D may be TRBD1 (6 bases). Trimming stripped 5 bases from V and 6 bases from J, with 14 bases between. The CDR3 has 13 amino acids. Germline values: CDR1 MNHEY, CDR2 SMNVEV (reference sequence). DNA for the CDR3: TGTGCCAGCAGTCTCGGGACAATTCGCGAGCAGTACTTC. Protein sequence: CASSLGTIREQYF.

This clonotype was picked up many times. The chain couples TRBV20-1 to TRBJ2-7; 8 nucleotides match TRBD2. With V trimmed by 3 bases and J by 0 bases, 7 bases remained unmatched. This CDR3 comprises 15 residues. Germline CDR1 reads DFQATT; CDR2 reads SNEGSKA (reference sequence). The CDR3 sequence is CSARALRGDSYEQYF. CDR3 DNA: TGCAGTGCTAGGGCCTTGCGGGGGGACTCCTACGAGCAGTACTTC.

J is TRBJ2-1 and V is TRBV12-3 or TRBV12-4, with 9 bases that match TRBD2. CDR3 length: 16 amino acids. V shed 4 bases, J shed 0 bases, and the junction held 4 bases outside the gene matches. The DNA of the CDR3 is TGTGCCAGCAGTTCCCGACTAGCGGCCTCCTACAATGAGCAGTTCTTC. This translates into CASSSRLAASYNEQFF.